This is a list of T cell receptor beta chains from one sample in a study of blood T cell repertoires in COVID-19. Sequencing used immunoSEQ multiplex PCR; TCRdb keeps in-frame clones, though not all of them. The sample has some 300,000 clones, 90% seen once. The specimen was PBMCs or T cells enriched from blood (not recorded which). The receptor source for this set is a woman in her late teens or twenties with acute COVID-19. Both conserved end residues are part of each CDR3. The D gene is left open where the match is weak. Size is stated for part of the rows, as once, few or many counts, or as a class when the clone is expanded.

.,TRBJ1-6,TRBD1,TRBV18,CASSPRLGTGVYSPLHF,TGTGCCAGCTCACCAAGGTTGGGGACAGGGGTTTATTCACCCCTCCACTTT
.,TRBJ1-2,TRBD1,TRBV19,CASSRWDRDYTF,TGTGCCAGTAGTCGTTGGGACAGGGACTACACCTTC
.,TRBJ1-5,.,TRBV21-1,CASRNRPPEGQGGYQPQHF,TGTGCCAGCCGCAACCGGCCCCCCGAAGGACAGGGTGGGTATCAGCCCCAGCATTTT
once,TRBJ2-6,.,TRBV12-3/TRBV12-4,CASSPGNVLTF,TGTGCCAGCAGTCCAGGCAACGTCCTGACTTTC
few,TRBJ2-7,.,TRBV28,CASGQNEQYF,TGTGCCAGCGGACAGAACGAGCAGTACTTC
.,TRBJ1-2,.,TRBV7-9,CASSLETSRQGHTF,TGTGCCAGCAGCTTAGAGACAAGTAGGCAGGGCCACACCTTC
few,TRBJ2-1,TRBD2,TRBV5-6,CASSSGTSSNEQFF,TGTGCCAGCAGCTCCGGGACTAGCTCGAATGAGCAGTTCTTC
.,TRBJ1-4,TRBD1,TRBV25-1,CASSEYLPITGGNEKLFF,TGTGCCAGCAGTGAATATCTTCCGATCACAGGGGGAAATGAAAAACTGTTTTTT
.,TRBJ2-1,.,TRBV7-2,CASSPGWSNEQFF,TGTGCCAGCAGCCCAGGGTGGTCGAATGAGCAGTTCTTC
.,TRBJ1-1,.,TRBV7-2,CASSFLSREGTEAFF,TGTGCCAGCAGCTTCTTGAGCAGGGAGGGGACTGAAGCTTTCTTT
.,TRBJ2-1,TRBD2,TRBV6-5,CASSYASGRSYNEQFF,TGTGCCAGCAGTTACGCGAGCGGGAGGTCCTACAATGAGCAGTTCTTC
.,TRBJ1-6,.,TRBV11-3,CASRPGSYNSPLHF,TGTGCCAGCCGCCCGGGCTCCTATAATTCACCCCTCCACTTT
.,TRBJ1-2,.,TRBV30,CAWSDRTDGYTF,TGTGCCTGGAGTGATCGGACAGATGGCTACACCTTC
.,TRBJ1-1,TRBD1,TRBV6-2/TRBV6-3,CASSHTRQGATEAFF,TGTGCCAGCAGTCACACGCGACAGGGAGCAACTGAAGCTTTCTTT
.,TRBJ1-1,.,TRBV2,CASSLQGNTEAFF,TGTGCCAGCAGTTTACAGGGGAACACTGAAGCTTTCTTT
.,TRBJ1-1,.,TRBV25-1,CASSERRENTEAFF,TGTGCCAGCAGTGAAAGGAGGGAGAACACTGAAGCTTTCTTT
.,TRBJ2-7,.,TRBV6-5,CASSFGRSYEQYF,TGTGCCAGCAGTTTTGGCAGATCCTACGAGCAGTACTTC
.,TRBJ1-5,TRBD1,TRBV27,CASSPTGGRQPQHF,TGTGCCAGCAGTCCTACAGGGGGCAGGCAGCCCCAGCATTTT